Here is one TCR beta chain with its context. What it recognizes is unknown. These data originate in a study of graft-versus-host responses after intestinal transplantation. Using immunoSEQ multiplex PCR, the repertoire was profiled, and TCRdb retains in-frame clones only, with some absent. Found here are around 100,000 clones, 85% to 95% of them singletons; the top ten hold 0.23%. General study points: The study associated peak circulating GvH clone levels with early post-transplant HvG declines. Detected in recipient marrow were GvH clones, some of which were first observed in ileum or blood.

Germline values: CDR1 MNHNY, CDR2 SVGAGI (reference sequence). The CDR3 totals 10 residues. The V end lost 2 bases, the J end lost 9 bases, and 2 bases lay between the germline ends. This sequence was found in a human donor who was the organ donor for an intestinal transplant. The chain has TRBV6-6 and TRBJ2-1; D gene uncertain. This material consisted of unstimulated CD4+ T cells sorted from spleen or lymph node cells, taken before transplant. Here the CDR3 reads CASSYREQFF. Written as DNA, the CDR3 is TGTGCCAGCAGTTACCGTGAGCAGTTCTTC.